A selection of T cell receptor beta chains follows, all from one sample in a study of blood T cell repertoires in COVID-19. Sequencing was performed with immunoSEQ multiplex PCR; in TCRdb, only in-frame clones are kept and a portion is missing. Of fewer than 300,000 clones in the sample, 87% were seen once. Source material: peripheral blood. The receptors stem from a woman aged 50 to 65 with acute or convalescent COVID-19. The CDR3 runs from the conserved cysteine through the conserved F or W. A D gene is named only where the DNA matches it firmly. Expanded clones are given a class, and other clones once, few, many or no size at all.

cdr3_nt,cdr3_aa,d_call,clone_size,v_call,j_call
TGCGCCAGCAGCCAAGATTTTGTGCAGGGGACCAACTATGGCTACACCTTC,CASSQDFVQGTNYGYTF,-,-,TRBV4-1,TRBJ1-2
TGTGCCTGTACGGTACTCCCGCTCTACAATGAGCAGTTCTTC,CACTVLPLYNEQFF,-,-,TRBV30,TRBJ2-1
TGTGCCAGCAGTTTTAAGCGCTCGAACACCGGGGAGCTGTTTTTT,CASSFKRSNTGELFF,-,-,TRBV27,TRBJ2-2
TGTGCCAGCAGCCAAGGACAGGGAGTCTATGGCTACACCTTC,CASSQGQGVYGYTF,TRBD1,-,TRBV3-1/TRBV3-2,TRBJ1-2
TGTGCCAGCAGCTTCCGGACAGGGGGCGTACGGGAAAAACTGTTTTTT,CASSFRTGGVREKLFF,TRBD1,few,TRBV11-2,TRBJ1-4
TGTGCCAGCTCACCAAGGGACGGGGGATACGAGCAGTACTTC,CASSPRDGGYEQYF,-,-,TRBV18,TRBJ2-7
TGTGCCAGCAGCGCCCCGGGGAATCTCAATGAGCAGTTCTTC,CASSAPGNLNEQFF,-,-,TRBV9,TRBJ2-1
TGTGCCAGCAGTTTCTTGGGGGCAGGGAATCAGCCCCAGCATTTT,CASSFLGAGNQPQHF,-,-,TRBV28,TRBJ1-5
TGTGCCACCGGAGGACTAGCGGGATACAATGAGCAGTTCTTC,CATGGLAGYNEQFF,TRBD2,-,TRBV15,TRBJ2-1
TGCGCCAGCAGCAACTTAAGACAGGGAGGCAACATTCAGTACTTC,CASSNLRQGGNIQYF,-,-,TRBV5-1,TRBJ2-4
TGTGCCAGCAGTTCAGGGAGGCAGCCCCAGCATTTT,CASSSGRQPQHF,-,-,TRBV7-6,TRBJ1-5
TGTGCCAGCAGCCAAGATTGGGGGCATGGCTACACCTTC,CASSQDWGHGYTF,-,-,TRBV3-1/TRBV3-2,TRBJ1-2
TGTGCCAGCAGCGCCGGGACTAGTATCTTCTTC,CASSAGTSIFF,TRBD2,-,TRBV9,TRBJ2-1
TGTGCCAGCAGTTTATCCCGGGAAGAAAAACTGTTTTTT,CASSLSREEKLFF,-,-,TRBV27,TRBJ1-4
TGCGCCAGCAGCTTCCTCGGACTAGTCAAGGAGACCCAGTACTTC,CASSFLGLVKETQYF,TRBD2,-,TRBV5-1,TRBJ2-5
TGTGCCAGCAGACTAGCTGGAGGGAACACTGAAGCTTTCTTT,CASRLAGGNTEAFF,-,-,TRBV6-5,TRBJ1-1
TGTGCCAGCAGCGCCTGGACAGGGATCGGGGAGACCCAGTACTTC,CASSAWTGIGETQYF,TRBD1,-,TRBV9,TRBJ2-5
TGTGCCAGCAGCTCTAGGACAGGAGGCAATCAGCCCCAGCATTTT,CASSSRTGGNQPQHF,TRBD1,-,TRBV7-2,TRBJ1-5
TGCGCCAGCAGCCACCACGGACAGCAGGATGGCTACACCTTC,CASSHHGQQDGYTF,-,once,TRBV4-1,TRBJ1-2
TGCGCCAGCAGCTGGGGCACGGACACTGAAGCTTTCTTT,CASSWGTDTEAFF,-,-,TRBV5-1,TRBJ1-1
TGTGCCAGCAGCCGAGGGACAGGGTATCTTAGCAATCAGCCCCAGCATTTT,CASSRGTGYLSNQPQHF,TRBD1,-,TRBV27,TRBJ1-5
TGTGCCAGCAGCCTACGAGGCTTGAAGACTAGCGAGATCTCCTACGAGCAGTACTTC,CASSLRGLKTSEISYEQYF,TRBD2,-,TRBV14,TRBJ2-7
TGCAGTGCTAGTGGAGGACAGGGAAGGGGCTACACCTTC,CSASGGQGRGYTF,TRBD1,-,TRBV20-1,TRBJ1-2
TGTGCCAGCAGCTTGTCGGTCGGGGAGCTGTTTTTT,CASSLSVGELFF,-,-,TRBV5-6,TRBJ2-2
TGCGCCAGCATCAGAGGCCAGGGGTCTGAGGGCGAGCAGTACTTC,CASIRGQGSEGEQYF,-,-,TRBV5-1,TRBJ2-7
TGCGCCAGCAGCCGGACAGCCTATGGCGGGGAGCTGTTTTTT,CASSRTAYGGELFF,-,-,TRBV4-3,TRBJ2-2
TGTGCCAGCAGCGTAGAGGGACAGGGGAGAAACACCATATATTTT,CASSVEGQGRNTIYF,TRBD1,-,TRBV9,TRBJ1-3
TGCGCCAGCAGCTCCTACAGGGGGCTTAATGAGCAGTTCTTC,CASSSYRGLNEQFF,TRBD1,-,TRBV5-1,TRBJ2-1
TGCGCCAGCAGCCAGGGCCTCCTTGGTGGTGAAGCTTTCTTT,CASSQGLLGGEAFF,-,once,TRBV5-1,TRBJ1-1
TGTGCCAGCAGCCCGGGACTAGCGGGATCTTTCACCGGGGAGCTGTTTTTT,CASSPGLAGSFTGELFF,TRBD2,-,TRBV7-3,TRBJ2-2
TGTGCCAGCAGTTTATCGGTCGGACAGGGCATCTATAATTCACCCCTCCACTTT,CASSLSVGQGIYNSPLHF,TRBD1,-,TRBV28,TRBJ1-6
TGTGCCAGTATCGGGACTGGCTACGAGCAGTACTTC,CASIGTGYEQYF,-,-,TRBV19,TRBJ2-7
TGCAGCGTTCGGACTTCCTACGAGCAGTACTTC,CSVRTSYEQYF,-,-,TRBV29-1,TRBJ2-7
TGTGCCAGCAGTTCACCCTGGCGGGAGCTCGACACAGATACGCAGTATTTT,CASSSPWRELDTDTQYF,TRBD2,-,TRBV27,TRBJ2-3
TGTGCCAGCAGTTCCGCCGGGACAGGGTTTAATACAGATACGCAGTATTTT,CASSSAGTGFNTDTQYF,TRBD1,-,TRBV7-2,TRBJ2-3
TGCGCCAGCAGCCCTCAAACAGGGGTCCACGAGCAGTACTTC,CASSPQTGVHEQYF,TRBD1,once,TRBV5-1,TRBJ2-7
TGTGCCAGCAGTTCGCAGGGGTGGCAGTACTTC,CASSSQGWQYF,-,once,TRBV6-6,TRBJ2-7
TGTGCCAGCAGCTTGGGGGCCAGCCGCAATCAGCCCCAGCATTTT,CASSLGASRNQPQHF,-,-,TRBV5-6,TRBJ1-5
TGTGCCAGCAGCAAAGCCGGGACAGGGGTCACCGGGGAGCTGTTTTTT,CASSKAGTGVTGELFF,TRBD1,-,TRBV7-3,TRBJ2-2
TGTGCCAGCATATTAGCGGGAGGGATCGATGAGCAGTTCTTC,CASILAGGIDEQFF,TRBD2,-,TRBV28,TRBJ2-1
TGTGCCAGCACCCGGGGGAGGTGGGAGACCCAGTACTTC,CASTRGRWETQYF,-,-,TRBV28,TRBJ2-5
TGCAGTCCCCGGGACTACGAGCAGTACTTC,CSPRDYEQYF,-,-,TRBV20-1,TRBJ2-7
TGTGCCAGCAGCTTAGTATCGAGTTCACCCCTCCACTTT,CASSLVSSSPLHF,-,-,TRBV11-3,TRBJ1-6
TGCAGCGTTGAAGATCTTGTAGCGGGAGGTTACAATGAGCAGTTCTTC,CSVEDLVAGGYNEQFF,TRBD2,-,TRBV29-1,TRBJ2-1
TGTGCCAGCAGCAGCAAAACAGGACCCCAAACTGGCTACACCTTC,CASSSKTGPQTGYTF,-,once,TRBV7-8,TRBJ1-2
TGTGCCAGCAGTTCCCCTAGCGGGAGGGGGACCGGGGAGCTGTTTTTT,CASSSPSGRGTGELFF,TRBD2,few,TRBV28,TRBJ2-2
TGTGCCAGCAGCTTGCAGGGTAGAGGCTATGGCTACACCTTC,CASSLQGRGYGYTF,-,-,TRBV5-4,TRBJ1-2
TGTGCCAGCAGTACTCACTGGACAGGAAAGAGCACAGATACGCAGTATTTT,CASSTHWTGKSTDTQYF,TRBD1,-,TRBV27,TRBJ2-3
TGCGCCAGCAGCCTACAGGGTTACCAAGAGACCCAGTACTTC,CASSLQGYQETQYF,-,-,TRBV5-1,TRBJ2-5
TGTGCCATCAGTGAGTATAGAGATTACGAGCAGTACTTC,CAISEYRDYEQYF,-,-,TRBV10-3,TRBJ2-7
TGTGCCAGCAGTTGGGGGGGCGGTGAGACCCAGTACTTC,CASSWGGGETQYF,-,-,TRBV12-3/TRBV12-4,TRBJ2-5
TGCAGCGTTGATTGGCCAGGGGGGAACACTGAAGCTTTCTTT,CSVDWPGGNTEAFF,TRBD1,few,TRBV29-1,TRBJ1-1
TGTGCCAGCACCTTCGGGGGCTCTGGAAACACCATATATTTT,CASTFGGSGNTIYF,-,-,TRBV28,TRBJ1-3
TGTGCCTGGAGTGCCGGACTAGCGGGAGTTAAAGAGCAGTACTTC,CAWSAGLAGVKEQYF,TRBD2,-,TRBV30,TRBJ2-7
TGCGCCAGCAGCCAACCGGGACAGGGTACCTACGAGCAGTACTTC,CASSQPGQGTYEQYF,TRBD1,-,TRBV4-1,TRBJ2-7
TGCGCCAGCAGCTCGCCGGGACAGGGGACAGATACGCAGTATTTT,CASSSPGQGTDTQYF,TRBD1,-,TRBV5-1,TRBJ2-3
TGCGCCAGCAGCCCTGGACAGACAACCTACGAGCAGTACTTC,CASSPGQTTYEQYF,-,many,TRBV4-1,TRBJ2-7
TGTGCCAGCAGCTTAGCTGGCGTAGCCCACCAAGAGACCCAGTACTTC,CASSLAGVAHQETQYF,-,-,TRBV7-2,TRBJ2-5